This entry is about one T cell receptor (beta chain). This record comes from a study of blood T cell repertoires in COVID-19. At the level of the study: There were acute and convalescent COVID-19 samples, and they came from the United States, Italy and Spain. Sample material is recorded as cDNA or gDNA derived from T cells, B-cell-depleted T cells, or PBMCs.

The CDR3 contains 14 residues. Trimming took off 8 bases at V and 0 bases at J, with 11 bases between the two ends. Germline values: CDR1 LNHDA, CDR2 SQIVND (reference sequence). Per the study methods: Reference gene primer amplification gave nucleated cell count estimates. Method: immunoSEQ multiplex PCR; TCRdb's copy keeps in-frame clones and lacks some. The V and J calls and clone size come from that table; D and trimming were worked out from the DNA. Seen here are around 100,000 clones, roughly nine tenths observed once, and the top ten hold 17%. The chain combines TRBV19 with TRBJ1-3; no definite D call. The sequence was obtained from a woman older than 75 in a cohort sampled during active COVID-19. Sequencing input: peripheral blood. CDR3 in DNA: TGTGCCAGTTCGACATCCTACTCTGGAAACACCATATATTTT. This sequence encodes CASSTSYSGNTIYF.